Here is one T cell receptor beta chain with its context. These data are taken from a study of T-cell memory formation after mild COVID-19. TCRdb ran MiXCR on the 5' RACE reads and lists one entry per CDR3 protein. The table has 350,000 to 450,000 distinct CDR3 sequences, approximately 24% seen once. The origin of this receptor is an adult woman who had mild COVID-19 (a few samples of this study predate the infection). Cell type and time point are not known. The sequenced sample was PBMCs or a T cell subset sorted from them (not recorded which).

CDR3 DNA: TGTGCCAGCAGCCAAGATGCAGGAGCGGGGGGGCTGGAGACCCAGTACTTC. It is translated as CASSQDAGAGGLETQYF. The chain uses TRBV4-2 and TRBJ2-5; TRBD2 agrees at 10 bases. CDR3 length: 17 residues. V lost 0 bases to trimming and J lost 5 bases; unmatched junction nucleotides: 9. Germline V gives CDR1 LGHNA, CDR2 YNFKEQ.